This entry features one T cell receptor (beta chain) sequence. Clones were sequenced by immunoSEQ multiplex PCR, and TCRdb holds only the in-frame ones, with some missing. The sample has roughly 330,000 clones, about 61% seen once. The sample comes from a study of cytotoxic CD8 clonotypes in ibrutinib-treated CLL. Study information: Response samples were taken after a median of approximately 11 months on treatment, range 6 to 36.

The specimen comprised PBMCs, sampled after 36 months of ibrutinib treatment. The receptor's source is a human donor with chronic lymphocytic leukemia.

Here the CDR3 DNA reads TGCGCCAGCAGCCACCCTAAGACGGGGGGCTTGGAGACCCAGTACTTC. Translating gives CASSHPKTGGLETQYF. The chain recombines TRBV5-1 with TRBJ2-5; D is possibly TRBD2 (7 bases). The germline gives CDR1 SGHRS, CDR2 YFSETQ. Trimming took off 4 bases at V and 5 bases at J, with 21 bases between the two ends. The CDR3 is 16 amino acids.